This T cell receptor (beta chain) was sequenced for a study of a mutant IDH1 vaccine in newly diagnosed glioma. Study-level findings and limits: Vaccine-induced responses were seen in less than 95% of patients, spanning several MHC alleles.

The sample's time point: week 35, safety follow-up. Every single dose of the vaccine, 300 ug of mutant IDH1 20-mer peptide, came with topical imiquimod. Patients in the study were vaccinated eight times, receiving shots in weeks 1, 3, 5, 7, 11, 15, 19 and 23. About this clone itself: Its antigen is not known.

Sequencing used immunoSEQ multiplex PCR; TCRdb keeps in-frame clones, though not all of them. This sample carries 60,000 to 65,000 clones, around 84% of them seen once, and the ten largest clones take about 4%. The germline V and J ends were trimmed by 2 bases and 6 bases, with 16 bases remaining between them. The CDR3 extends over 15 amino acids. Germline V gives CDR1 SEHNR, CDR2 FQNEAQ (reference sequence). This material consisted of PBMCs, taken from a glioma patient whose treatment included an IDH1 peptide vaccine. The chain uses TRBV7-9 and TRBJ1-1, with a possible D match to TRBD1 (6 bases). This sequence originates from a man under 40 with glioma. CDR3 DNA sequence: TGTGCCAGCAGCTTACAGGGGATTTGGGGCCCTGAAGCTTTCTTT. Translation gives CASSLQGIWGPEAFF.